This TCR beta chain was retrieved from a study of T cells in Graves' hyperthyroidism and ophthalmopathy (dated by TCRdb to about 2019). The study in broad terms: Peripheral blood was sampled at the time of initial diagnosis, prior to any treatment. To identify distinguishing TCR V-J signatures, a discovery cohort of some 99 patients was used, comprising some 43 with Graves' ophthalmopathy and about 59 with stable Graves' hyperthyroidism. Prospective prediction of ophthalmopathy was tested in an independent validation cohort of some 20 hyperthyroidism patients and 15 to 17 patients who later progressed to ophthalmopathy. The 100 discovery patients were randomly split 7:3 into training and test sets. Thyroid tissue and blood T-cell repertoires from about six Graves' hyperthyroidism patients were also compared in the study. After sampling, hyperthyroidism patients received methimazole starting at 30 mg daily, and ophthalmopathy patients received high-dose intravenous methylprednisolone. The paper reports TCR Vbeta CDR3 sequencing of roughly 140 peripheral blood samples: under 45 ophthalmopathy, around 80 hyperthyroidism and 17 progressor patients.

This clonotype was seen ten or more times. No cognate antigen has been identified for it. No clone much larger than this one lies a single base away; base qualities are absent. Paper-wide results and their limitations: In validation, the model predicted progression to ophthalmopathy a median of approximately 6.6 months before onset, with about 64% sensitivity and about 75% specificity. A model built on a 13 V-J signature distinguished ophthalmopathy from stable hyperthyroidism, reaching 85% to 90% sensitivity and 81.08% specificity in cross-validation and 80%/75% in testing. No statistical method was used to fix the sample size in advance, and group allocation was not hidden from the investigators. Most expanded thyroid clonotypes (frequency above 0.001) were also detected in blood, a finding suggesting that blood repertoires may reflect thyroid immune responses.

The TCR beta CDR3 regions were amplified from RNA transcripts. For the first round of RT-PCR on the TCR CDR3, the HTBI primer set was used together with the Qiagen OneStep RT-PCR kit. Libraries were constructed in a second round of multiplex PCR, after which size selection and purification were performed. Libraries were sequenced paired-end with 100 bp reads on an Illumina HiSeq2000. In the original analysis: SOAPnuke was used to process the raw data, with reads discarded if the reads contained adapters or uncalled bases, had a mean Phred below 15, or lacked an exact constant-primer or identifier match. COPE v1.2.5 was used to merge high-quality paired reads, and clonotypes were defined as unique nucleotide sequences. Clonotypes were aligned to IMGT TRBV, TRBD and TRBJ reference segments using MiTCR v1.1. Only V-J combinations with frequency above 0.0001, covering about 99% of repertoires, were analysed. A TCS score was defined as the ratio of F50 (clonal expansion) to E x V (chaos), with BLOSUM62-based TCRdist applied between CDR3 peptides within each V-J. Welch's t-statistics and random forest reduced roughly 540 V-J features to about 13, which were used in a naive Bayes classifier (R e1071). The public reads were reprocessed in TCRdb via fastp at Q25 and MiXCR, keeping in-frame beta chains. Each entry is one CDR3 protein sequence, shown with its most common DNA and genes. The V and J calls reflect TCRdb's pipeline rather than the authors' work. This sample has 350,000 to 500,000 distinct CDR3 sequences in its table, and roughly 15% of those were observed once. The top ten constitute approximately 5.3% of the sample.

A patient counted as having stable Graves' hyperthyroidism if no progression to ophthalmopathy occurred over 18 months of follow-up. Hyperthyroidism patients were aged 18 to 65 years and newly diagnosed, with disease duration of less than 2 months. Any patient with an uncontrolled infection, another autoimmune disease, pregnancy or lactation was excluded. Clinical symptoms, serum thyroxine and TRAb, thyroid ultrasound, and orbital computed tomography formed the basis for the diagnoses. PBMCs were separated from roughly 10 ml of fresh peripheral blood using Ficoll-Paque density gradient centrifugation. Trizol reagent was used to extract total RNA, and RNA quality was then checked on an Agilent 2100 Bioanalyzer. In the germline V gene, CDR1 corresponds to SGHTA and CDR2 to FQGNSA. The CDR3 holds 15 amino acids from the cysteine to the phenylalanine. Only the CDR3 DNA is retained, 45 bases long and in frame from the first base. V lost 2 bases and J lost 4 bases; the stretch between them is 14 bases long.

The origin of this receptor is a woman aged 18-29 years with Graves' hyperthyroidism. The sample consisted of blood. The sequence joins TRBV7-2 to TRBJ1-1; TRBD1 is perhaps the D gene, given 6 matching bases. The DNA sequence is TGTGCCAGCAGCTTATGGCCGGGGGCGGGCACTGAAGCTTTCTTT. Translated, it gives CASSLWPGAGTEAFF.